This section outlines one TCR beta chain sequence together with its context. Its antigen remains unknown. The protocol was immunoSEQ multiplex PCR, while the TCRdb copy is restricted to in-frame clones and leaves out a portion. The repertoire consists of 100,000 or so clones, with around nine tenths occurring once and the leading ten covering approximately 5.1%. This specimen comes from a study of T cell responses to AZD1222 COVID-19 vaccine. Germline V lookup: CDR1 SQVTM, CDR2 ANQGSEA. Trimming took off 0 bases at V and 8 bases at J, with 13 bases between the two ends. The CDR3 runs 13 residues. General study results and limits: A rise in Spike-specific TCR breadth and depth followed two AZD1222 doses. At baseline, just 5 or 6 AZD1222 recipients tested seropositive. Females made up more of the donors, who were largely white British, and clonal diversity may have come out too low.

The sequence was obtained from an adult who received the AZD1222 COVID-19 vaccine. Sequenced here: peripheral blood, sampled 28 days after the second AZD1222 dose. This chain uses TRBV29-1 with TRBJ1-2, with a possible D match to TRBD1 (6 bases). The CDR3 reads CSVEDPQGGGYTF. The CDR3 bases are TGCAGCGTTGAAGATCCACAGGGTGGGGGCTACACCTTC.